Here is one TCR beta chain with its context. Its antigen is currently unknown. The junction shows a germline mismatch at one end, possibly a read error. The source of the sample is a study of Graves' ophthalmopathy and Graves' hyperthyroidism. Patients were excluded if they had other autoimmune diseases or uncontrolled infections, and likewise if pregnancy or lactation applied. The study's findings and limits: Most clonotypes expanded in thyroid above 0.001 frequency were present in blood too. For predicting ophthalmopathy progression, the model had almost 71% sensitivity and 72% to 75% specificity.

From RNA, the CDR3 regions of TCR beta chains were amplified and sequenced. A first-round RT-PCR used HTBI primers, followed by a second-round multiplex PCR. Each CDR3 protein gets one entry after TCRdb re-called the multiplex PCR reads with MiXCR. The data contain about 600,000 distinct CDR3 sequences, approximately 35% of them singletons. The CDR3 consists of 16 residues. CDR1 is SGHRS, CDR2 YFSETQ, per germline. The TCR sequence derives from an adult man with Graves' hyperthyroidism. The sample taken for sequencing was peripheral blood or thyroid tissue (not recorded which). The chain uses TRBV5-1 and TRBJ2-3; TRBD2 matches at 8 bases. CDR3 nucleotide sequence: TGCGCCAGCAGTTTGGGACTAGGTACGGGCACAGATACGCAGTATTTT. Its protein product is CASSLGLGTGTDTQYF.